This TCR beta chain derives from a study of sequential checkpoint blockade in melanoma. CDR1 is SGHTA and CDR2 is FQGNSA in the germline V gene. The length of the CDR3 is 17 residues. Trimming at V came to 5 bases and at J to 6 bases, leaving 10 bases not matched to a gene. Using immunoSEQ multiplex PCR, the repertoire was profiled, and TCRdb retains in-frame clones only, with some absent. This table holds tens of thousands of clones, 86% found once. Regarding treatment: randomized to nivolumab then ipilimumab (arm A) or the reverse (arm B). This clonotype was obtained from a human donor with melanoma. This material consisted of CD8+ T cells sorted from blood (inferred from file names), taken from a patient given nivolumab and ipilimumab in sequence. The genes are TRBV7-2 and TRBJ2-3, with TRBD2 matching 14 bases. In nucleotides, the CDR3 is TGTGCCAGCAGCAGAAAGGGACTAGCGGGAGTAGGTGATACGCAGTATTTT. The encoded protein is CASSRKGLAGVGDTQYF.